This T cell receptor beta chain came from a study of blood T cell repertoires in COVID-19 (dated by TCRdb to 2020 to 2021). Regarding the study in general: Collaborator samples came from the United States, Italy and Spain and covered acute and convalescent phases of COVID-19. Samples were obtained from the ongoing ImmuneRACE study (first 160 participants) and from over a thousand subjects provided by 6 global collaborators. The repertoires were released in a freely available public database intended as a resource for research on the immune response to SARS-CoV-2. The prospective study material was composed of cDNA or gDNA derived from T cells, B-cell-depleted T cells, or PBMCs. Nearly every sample came with metadata listing a de-identified subject ID, COVID-19 status, age in years and sex. Where available, HLA class I and class II types were obtained from metadata supplied by the sample provider rather than from assay-based typing. The dataset comprised deeply sampled blood TCRbeta repertoires from subjects exposed to, actively infected with, or recovered from COVID-19. Here is what the overall study found, with its caveats: Clinical and demographic metadata were provided uncurated, with the amount varying by source and participant.

Trimming accounts for 4 bases at V and 5 bases at J, while the number of junction bases matched to no gene is 5. In the germline V gene, CDR1 corresponds to SGHRS and CDR2 to YFSETQ. The CDR3 spans 14 residues, from the cysteine through the phenylalanine. CDR3 DNA only is kept here, 42 bases in frame from base 1. Details on this clone: Its antigen is currently not known. No base-level quality is on record; no much larger clone is a single base apart.

TCRbeta CDR3 regions were amplified from genomic DNA by means of the immunoSEQ Assay, a bias-controlled multiplex PCR. As for the original processing: Nucleated cell counts per sample were estimated from amplification of reference gene primers within the assay. Sequence reads were collapsed and filtered to measure the absolute abundance of every unique TCRbeta CDR3 rearrangement. For each sample, productive Simpson clonality was calculated by taking the square root of Simpson's diversity index across productive rearrangements. TCRdb's version of the immuneACCESS table is confined to in-frame rearrangements and falls short of the full clone set. An unresolved V gene accounts for under half of the shortfall where checked; the remainder is of unknown origin. That table furnishes V, J and clone size, whereas the DNA furnished D and trimming. The sample yields about 85,000 clones; 87% were counted once. The top ten constitute 5% to 6.5% of the sample.

Collaborating institutions collected whole blood in K2EDTA tubes following their own protocols. For TCRbeta analysis, collaborators shipped samples in one of three forms: frozen whole blood, isolated PBMCs, or DNA extracted from either of those sample types. This TCR was sampled from a man between 60 and 75 years old with acute or convalescent COVID-19. What was sequenced was peripheral blood. The chain couples TRBV5-1 to TRBJ2-1, and 8 junctional nucleotides match TRBD1. The sequenced DNA: TGCGCCAGCAGCCGGACAGGGCTGGACAATGAGCAGTTCTTC. This yields the protein CASSRTGLDNEQFF.